The subject of this entry is one T cell receptor (beta chain). Its antigen is currently not known. No quality values exist for individual bases; no much larger clone is one base distant. TCRbeta CDR3 regions were amplified from genomic DNA by means of the immunoSEQ Assay, a bias-controlled multiplex PCR. Per the original workflow: Nucleated cell counts per sample were estimated from amplification of reference gene primers within the assay. Sequence reads were collapsed and filtered to measure the absolute abundance of every unique TCRbeta CDR3 rearrangement. Productive Simpson clonality was computed per sample as the square root of Simpson's diversity index over productive rearrangements. This is the immuneACCESS table as TCRdb keeps it, with only in-frame sequences that have V and J called. A part of the clones is gone; compared with another copy, unresolved V genes explain less than half, and the rest is unexplained. The DNA was the basis for D and trimming; V, J and clone size are from that table. The sample table records 250,000 to 300,000 clones; approximately 89% of these occur just once. The top ten clones comprise 9.5% to 13% of the sample.

The data are from a study of blood T cell repertoires in COVID-19 (dated by TCRdb to 2020 to 2021). Looking at the study overall: Samples covering the acute and convalescent phases of COVID-19 were provided by collaborators in the United States, Italy and Spain. The prospective study material was composed of cDNA or gDNA derived from T cells, B-cell-depleted T cells, or PBMCs. Subjects who had been exposed to COVID-19, were actively infected with it, or had recovered from it provided the deeply sampled blood TCRbeta repertoires that made up the dataset. The repertoires were released in a freely available public database intended as a resource for research on the immune response to SARS-CoV-2. Samples came from the ongoing ImmuneRACE study (first 160 participants) plus 1,254 subjects from 6 global collaborators. Nearly every sample came with metadata listing a de-identified subject ID, COVID-19 status, age in years and sex. Where available, HLA class I and class II types were taken from metadata supplied by the sample provider and were not determined by assay-based typing.

In Seattle, one collaborating source enrolled patients while the infection was active and tracked those patients longitudinally over the course of disease. Collaborating institutions collected whole blood in K2EDTA tubes following their own protocols. Collaborator samples were shipped for TCRbeta analysis as frozen whole blood, isolated PBMCs, or DNA extracted from either sample type. Points the paper makes about the study in general: How much clinical and demographic metadata was included differed by source and by participant, and the metadata was provided uncurated.

The CDR3 goes from the cysteine to the phenylalanine over 15 residues. Solely the CDR3 DNA is kept, with 45 bases framed from the first base. Relative to germline, V is 5 bases shorter and J is 5 bases shorter, with 15 bases between their ends. CDR1 and CDR2 were assigned from the germline V gene (reference sequence) as LNHDA and SQIVND. Sequencing used peripheral blood. The V and J segments used are TRBV19 and TRBJ2-2, and possibly TRBD1, on 6 matching bases. This TCR derives from a woman between 70 and 85 years old with COVID-19, enrolled during active disease. Here the CDR3 is given as CASSETGMLTGELFF. The nucleotide sequence reads as follows: TGTGCCAGTAGTGAAACAGGGATGCTGACCGGGGAGCTGTTTTTT. The entire variable domain, with the stretches around the CDR3 drawn from the reference TRBV19 and TRBJ2-2 proteins, is DGGITQSPKYLFRKEGQNVTLSCEQNLNHDAMYWYRQDPGQGLRLIYYSQIVNDFQKGDIAEGYSVSREKKESFPLTVTSAQKNPTAFYLCASSETGMLTGELFFGEGSRLTVL.